The rows below give T cell receptor beta chains drawn from one sample of a study of cytomegalovirus exposure and HLA in healthy donors. Data came from immunoSEQ multiplex PCR; TCRdb stores just in-frame clones and leaves some out. The repertoire holds 100,000 to 150,000 clones, with under 90% as singletons. The sequenced sample consisted of PBMCs. Receptors were obtained from a woman younger than 35 in good health and CMV-seronegative. CDR3s include the opening cysteine and the closing phenylalanine or tryptophan. The D gene is left open where the match is weak. Rows may omit the clone size; those that give it use once, few, many or a size class.

TRBD2	TRBV5-1	NA	TRBJ2-7	CASSLGREGYEQYF	TGCGCCAGCAGCTTGGGTCGGGAGGGCTACGAGCAGTACTTC
NA	TRBV4-1	NA	TRBJ2-1	CASSQEWAEYNEQFF	TGCGCCAGCAGCCAAGAGTGGGCTGAATACAATGAGCAGTTCTTC
NA	TRBV14	NA	TRBJ2-1	CASSQYGYNEQFF	TGTGCCAGCAGCCAATACGGTTACAATGAGCAGTTCTTC
NA	TRBV6-1	once	TRBJ1-4	CASSDQGGGGLFF	TGTGCCAGCAGTGATCAAGGTGGCGGTGGACTGTTTTTT
NA	TRBV13	NA	TRBJ2-2	CASSTTGGNTGELFF	TGTGCCAGCAGCACCACCGGAGGGAACACCGGGGAGCTGTTTTTT
TRBD1	TRBV13	NA	TRBJ1-1	CASSPRTGLGTEAFF	TGTGCCAGCAGCCCCCGGACAGGGCTTGGCACTGAAGCTTTCTTT
NA	TRBV5-4	NA	TRBJ1-2	CASSSPGVRNYGYTF	TGTGCCAGCAGCTCCCCGGGGGTCCGAAACTATGGCTACACCTTC
TRBD1	TRBV6-6	NA	TRBJ1-5	CASRQTGRKDQPQHF	TGTGCCAGCAGACAGACAGGGCGGAAAGATCAGCCCCAGCATTTT
NA	TRBV2	NA	TRBJ1-2	CASSDSRGVNYGYTF	TGTGCCAGCAGCGACTCTCGCGGGGTCAACTATGGCTACACCTTC
TRBD2	TRBV10-1	NA	TRBJ2-7	CASSTGTSSSEQYF	TGCGCCAGCAGTACCGGGACTAGCTCCTCCGAGCAGTACTTC
TRBD2	TRBV14	NA	TRBJ2-5	CASSQDLAGARLGTQYF	TGTGCCAGCAGCCAAGATCTGGCGGGAGCAAGGCTCGGGACCCAGTACTTC
NA	TRBV6-1	NA	TRBJ1-5	CASSDDVQAPNQPQHF	TGTGCCAGCAGTGACGACGTACAGGCCCCCAATCAGCCCCAGCATTTT
TRBD1	TRBV7-2	once	TRBJ1-2	CASSLLGQGIGYTF	TGTGCCAGCAGCTTATTAGGACAGGGAATTGGCTACACCTTC
TRBD2	TRBV29-1	NA	TRBJ2-2	CSAAGGGAANTGELFF	TGCAGCGCCGCCGGGGGGGGAGCCGCGAACACCGGGGAGCTGTTTTTT
TRBD2	TRBV10-3	NA	TRBJ2-1	CAISDRTSGHEQFF	TGTGCCATCAGTGACCGGACTAGCGGGCATGAGCAGTTCTTC
NA	TRBV6-1	NA	TRBJ2-5	CASSEEGTVQETQYF	TGTGCCAGCAGTGAGGAGGGGACAGTCCAAGAGACCCAGTACTTC
TRBD1	TRBV10-2	NA	TRBJ2-7	CASSAGTGPTYEQYF	TGCGCCAGCAGTGCCGGGACAGGGCCGACCTACGAGCAGTACTTC
NA	TRBV5-1	NA	TRBJ2-2	CASSLGQNTGELFF	TGCGCCAGCAGCTTGGGACAGAACACCGGGGAGCTGTTTTTT